One sample yielded the 24 T cell receptor beta chains listed below, sequenced in a study of cytomegalovirus exposure and HLA in healthy donors (dated by TCRdb to about 2017). Libraries were constructed by the immunoSEQ multiplex PCR assay. The multiplex PCR relied on a mix of 60 forward primers for TCR Vbeta segments and 13 reverse primers for TCR Jbeta segments. TCRdb mirrors the immuneACCESS table, restricted to in-frame sequences. Some clones are absent from its copies; in checked studies, under half trace to an unresolved V gene, and the reason for the others is unknown. The sample table records about 140,000 clones; approximately 82% of these occur just once. Under 10% of the sample comes from the top ten. Sequenced input: PBMCs. Receptors were obtained from a woman between 55 and 75 years old in good health and CMV-seropositive.

The chain carries TRBV4-1 and TRBJ2-5; TRBD2 might be the D (5 bases). Germline CDR1 and CDR2: MGHRA and YSYEKL. The CDR3 runs 15 residues. V dropped 4 bases and J dropped 5 bases, with 17 bases sitting between them. The CDR3 DNA reads TGCGCCAGCAGCCTCGGCAGTCTAGCAGAGGAGACCCAGTACTTC. It codes for CASSLGSLAEETQYF.

The CDR3 region has the DNA TGTGCCAGCAGCAACACAGGGGACAATCAGCCCCAGCATTTT. Encoded protein: CASSNTGDNQPQHF. J is TRBJ1-5 and V is TRBV7-3, with 7 bases matching TRBD1. V trimming: 5 bases; J trimming: 3 bases; junction bases outside the gene matches: 4. Germline V gene lookup returns CDR1 SGHTA and CDR2 FQGTGA. The CDR3 is made up of 14 amino acids.

This chain connects TRBV7-6 to TRBJ1-3; D gene uncertain. Germline CDR1 reads SGHVS; CDR2 reads FNYEAQ. This CDR3 spans 14 amino acids. Between the trimmed V and J ends, which lost 1 base and 0 bases, there was a span of 4 bases. CDR3 bases: TGTGCCAGCAGCTTAGGACACTCTGGAAACACCATATATTTT. Its translation is CASSLGHSGNTIYF.

This rearrangement joins TRBV11-3 to TRBJ2-5, with TRBD1 matching over 12 bases. Trimming cost V 9 bases and J 3 bases; bases outside gene matches: 8. The CDR3 sequence is 15 residues long. The V gene's germline CDR1 is SGHNT and CDR2 YENEEA. CDR3 loop: CASALGTGGEETQYF. Written as DNA, the CDR3 is TGTGCCAGTGCCTTAGGGACAGGGGGCGAAGAGACCCAGTACTTC.

This chain links TRBV27 with TRBJ2-7; 7 nucleotides match TRBD1. Germline loops: CDR1 MNHEY, CDR2 SMNVEV (reference sequence). V dropped 8 bases and J dropped 6; count of bases not matched to a gene: 16. There are 15 residues in the CDR3. DNA of the CDR3: TGTGCCAGCCAAAAAGGGGCGACAGGGCTGGGCGAGCAGTACTTC. This encodes CASQKGATGLGEQYF.

This clone was counted a single time. The J gene is TRBJ1-2, the V gene TRBV7-9; no firm D call. V gave up 0 bases and J gave up 8 bases, with 25 bases separating them. This CDR3 has 18 amino acids. CDR1 SEHNR and CDR2 FQNEAQ come from the germline V gene (reference sequence). As DNA, the CDR3 is TGTGCCAGCAGCTTAGCGGGAGGTGAGGCAGCGATTATAGGAGGCTACACCTTC. This sequence encodes CASSLAGGEAAIIGGYTF.

The CDR3, as DNA: TGCAGTGGACAGAATCAAGAGACCCAGTACTTC. It encodes CSGQNQETQYF. The chain carries TRBV20-1 and TRBJ2-5; a possible D gene is TRBD1 (5 bases). The V and J ends lost 7 bases and 2 bases respectively, with 8 bases between them. Germline CDR1 reads DFQATT; CDR2 reads SNEGSKA (reference sequence). The CDR3 is 11 residues long.

V is TRBV19 and J is TRBJ1-2, with D possibly TRBD1 on 5 matching bases. This CDR3 has 12 amino acids. Germline V CDR1 and CDR2: LNHDA, SQIVND (reference sequence). V was trimmed by 10 bases and J by 4 bases, leaving 13 bases between them. For the CDR3, the DNA is TGTGCCACTATGGGGCAGATCTATGGCTACACCTTC. Amino acid sequence: CATMGQIYGYTF.

V and J are TRBV9 and TRBJ2-5; TRBD1 aligns across 7 bases. Losses at the gene ends were 0 bases for V and 3 bases for J; bases not matched to a gene: 5. The CDR3 runs 15 residues. CDR1 is SGDLS and CDR2 is YYNGEE in the germline V gene. The CDR3 sequence: CASSVAPGTEETQYF. DNA for the CDR3: TGTGCCAGCAGCGTAGCCCCCGGGACAGAAGAGACCCAGTACTTC.

V gene TRBV5-4 combines with J gene TRBJ2-3; TRBD2 matches 13 bases. V trimming: 4 bases; J trimming: 4 bases; junction bases outside the gene matches: 9. The CDR3 has 17 residues. Germline CDR1 is SGHNT and CDR2 is YYREEE (reference sequence). The CDR3 protein is CASSRGLAGLGADTQYF. CDR3 DNA sequence: TGTGCCAGCAGCCGGGGACTAGCGGGACTCGGGGCAGATACGCAGTATTTT.

This clone turned up a few times. This same CDR3 is encoded by further DNA sequences in the sample. This chain connects TRBV28 to TRBJ1-5, with 9 bases identical to TRBD1. The V gene end was trimmed by 4 bases and the J gene end by 4 bases; junction bases not matched to a gene: 5. Germline CDR1 is MDHEN and CDR2 is SYDVKM. There are 15 residues in the CDR3. CDR3 in DNA: TGTGCCAGCAGTTCGGGACAGGGCTGGAATCAGCCCCAGCATTTT. Protein sequence: CASSSGQGWNQPQHF.

This rearrangement joins TRBV10-3 to TRBJ2-7; 9 nucleotides line up with TRBD1. Trimming at V came to 5 bases and at J to 4 bases, leaving 3 bases not matched to a gene. The germline CDR1 and CDR2 sequences are ENHRY and SYGVKD. The CDR3 runs 13 residues. CDR3 DNA: TGTGCCATCAGTCGGGACAGGGCTTACGAGCAGTACTTC. Translating gives CAISRDRAYEQYF.

The rearrangement uses TRBV5-1 and TRBJ1-1, with D unresolved. Germline loops: CDR1 SGHRS, CDR2 YFSETQ. CDR3 length: 13 amino acids. With 4 bases removed from V and 0 bases from J, the gap between germline ends came to 7 bases. CDR3 sequence reads: CASSSTVNTEAFF. The CDR3 bases are TGCGCCAGCAGCAGTACGGTGAACACTGAAGCTTTCTTT.

The chain has TRBV2 and TRBJ2-7, with D possibly being TRBD1 (6 bases). This CDR3 is built from 13 residues. Per the germline V gene, CDR1 is SNHLY and CDR2 is FYNNEI. V dropped 5 bases and J dropped 4 bases, with 12 bases sitting between them. CDR3 DNA: TGTGCCAGCAGTCTGCGTGACAGGTACGAGCAGTACTTC. Translated, it gives CASSLRDRYEQYF.

This sequence joins TRBV9 and TRBJ2-1; 11 nucleotides agree with TRBD2. The CDR3 consists of 16 residues. The V segment lost 0 bases and the J segment 7 bases; nucleotides outside the gene matches: 6. Looked up from germline, CDR1 is SGDLS and CDR2 is YYNGEE. The chain's CDR3 is CASSVAVAGGGNEQFF. CDR3 in DNA: TGTGCCAGCAGCGTAGCGGTAGCGGGAGGGGGAAATGAGCAGTTCTTC.

The sample holds one count of this clone. The chain is built from TRBV5-6 and TRBJ2-5, with no clear D. Near its end, the DNA agrees better with TRBJ2-7, so the J call may be wrong. Per germline, CDR1 SGHDT and CDR2 YYEEEE. CDR3 length: 13 residues. The CDR3 is CASRISEAYEQYF. In DNA, the CDR3 is TGTGCCAGCAGGATTTCAGAGGCCTACGAGCAGTACTTC.

This clone was recorded once. This chain uses TRBV10-3 with TRBJ1-2; D is ambiguous. The CDR3 covers 14 residues. With 2 bases removed from V and 4 bases from J, the gap between germline ends came to 11 bases. Per the germline V gene, CDR1 is ENHRY and CDR2 is SYGVKD. CDR3 region: CAISENREGYGYTF. DNA for the CDR3: TGTGCCATCAGTGAGAACCGGGAGGGCTATGGCTACACCTTC.

V usage is TRBV19 and J usage is TRBJ2-7; 8 bases are shared with TRBD1. The germline gives CDR1 LNHDA, CDR2 SQIVND (reference sequence). J lost 2 bases, V lost 6 bases, and 6 bases had no gene match. The CDR3 covers 14 residues. DNA for the CDR3: TGTGCCAGTAGCTCCGGGACAGGAACCTACGAGCAGTACTTC. Its translation: CASSSGTGTYEQYF.

The rearrangement joins TRBV30 to TRBJ1-2; D unclear. V was shortened by 1 base and J by 11 bases, with 20 bases between the two germline ends. Per the germline V gene, CDR1 is GTSNPN and CDR2 is SVGIG (reference sequence). The CDR3 covers 14 residues. CDR3 nucleotides: TGTGCCTGGAGTGGCCGAATCTTCTTCCCCAGATACACCTTC. Translation gives CAWSGRIFFPRYTF.

This chain joins TRBV18 and TRBJ1-2; 7 bases fit TRBD1. Germline CDR1 is KGHSH and CDR2 is LQKENI. The CDR3 is 14 residues long. The V and J ends lost 6 bases and 2 bases, in that order; junction bases with no gene match: 6. The CDR3 reads CASSRDRENYGYTF. CDR3 coding DNA: TGTGCCAGCTCGCGCGACAGGGAAAACTATGGCTACACCTTC.

The chain is built from TRBV18 and TRBJ1-4; D is possibly TRBD1 (6 bases). Per germline, CDR1 KGHSH and CDR2 LQKENI. The CDR3 extends over 15 amino acids. The V end was cut by 5 bases, the J end by 5 bases, with 15 bases between. Here the CDR3 DNA reads TGTGCCAGCTCAACCCAGACAGGTCCGAATGAAAAACTGTTTTTT. The encoded protein is CASSTQTGPNEKLFF.

The table lists this clone with a few counts. The sample contains more than one DNA sequence encoding this CDR3. The rearrangement joins TRBV4-1 to TRBJ2-3, with 9 bases lining up with TRBD2. CDR3 length: 15 amino acids. V was pared by 4 bases and J by 2 bases, with 4 bases of the junction left unmatched. From germline, CDR1 is MGHRA and CDR2 YSYEKL. Written as DNA, the CDR3 is TGCGCCAGCAGCCGACTAGCGGCCCCCACAGATACGCAGTATTTT. This translates into CASSRLAAPTDTQYF.

Points on this clone: A far larger clone is just one base off, so this is likely a read error. Other nucleotide sequences in the sample specify the same CDR3. The chain links TRBV2 to TRBJ2-7, with D maybe TRBD1 (5 bases). Germline assignment: CDR1 SNHLY and CDR2 FYNNEI. This CDR3 is 14 amino acids long. The CDR3 spells CASSESQAIYDQYF. CDR3 nucleotides: TGTGCCAGCAGTGAATCACAGGCGATATACGACCAGTACTTC.

This clone was counted only a few times. The CDR3, as DNA: TGTGCCAGCAGTGAATCTACACAACTACCCCACGAGCAGTACTTC. This gives the protein CASSESTQLPHEQYF. This rearrangement joins TRBV2 to TRBJ2-7, with D unclear. Trimming took 2 bases from V and 5 from J, leaving 16 bases between them. Germline CDR1 is SNHLY and CDR2 is FYNNEI. CDR3 length: 15 amino acids. The complete variable domain, with remaining parts taken from reference TRBV2 and TRBJ2-7, reads EPEVTQTPSHQVTQMGQEVILRCVPISNHLYFYWYRQILGQKVEFLVSFYNNEISEKSEIFDDQFSVERPDGSNFTLKIRSTKLEDSAMYFCASSESTQLPHEQYFGPGTRLTVT.